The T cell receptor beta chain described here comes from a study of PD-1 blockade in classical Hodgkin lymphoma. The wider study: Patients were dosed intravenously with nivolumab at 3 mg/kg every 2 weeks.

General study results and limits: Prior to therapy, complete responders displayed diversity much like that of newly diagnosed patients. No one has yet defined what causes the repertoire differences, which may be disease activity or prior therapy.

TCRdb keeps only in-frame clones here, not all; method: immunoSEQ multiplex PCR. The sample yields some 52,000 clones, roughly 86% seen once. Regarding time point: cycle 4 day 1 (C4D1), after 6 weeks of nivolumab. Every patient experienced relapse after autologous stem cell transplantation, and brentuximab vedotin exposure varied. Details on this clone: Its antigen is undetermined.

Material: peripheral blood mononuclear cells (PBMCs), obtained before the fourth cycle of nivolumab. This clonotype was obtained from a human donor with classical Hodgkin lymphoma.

The CDR3 protein is CASSPGVYNEQFF. The CDR3 DNA follows: TGTGCCAGCAGTCCCGGGGTCTACAATGAGCAGTTCTTC. This chain joins TRBV6-5 and TRBJ2-1, with D possibly matching TRBD2 (5 bases). V lost 5 bases to trimming and J lost 3 bases, with 8 bases between them. CDR1 and CDR2 from the germline V gene are MNHEY and SVGAGI. The CDR3 extends over 13 amino acids.